Listed below are T cell receptor beta chains from one sample, sequenced in a study of T cell repertoires in cytomegalovirus infection. One entry per CDR3 protein results from TCRdb running MiXCR on the reads. The table records 200,000 or so distinct CDR3 sequences, less than 50% of them present only once. These receptors' antigens are unknown. The sample was CD8+ T cells from cultured PBMCs, taken from culture after CMV antigen stimulation. The receptors derive from a human donor in good health (CMV status not recorded). Some clones in this sample may be carry-over from other donors' samples. Each CDR3 is given with its conserved first and last residue. The D gene is left open where the match is weak. The size entry is marked missing in some rows and otherwise reads once, few, many or a size class.

v_gene	abundance	j_gene	d_gene	CDR3nt	CDR3aa
TRBV12-3/TRBV12-4	-	TRBJ2-1	TRBD1	TGTGCCAGCAAGGCAGGGGGCTACAATGAGCAGTTCTTC	CASKAGGYNEQFF
TRBV19	-	TRBJ1-5	-	TGTGCCAGTAGTAGGGGGTGGGGGTTGCCCAATCAGCCCCAGCATTTT	CASSRGWGLPNQPQHF
TRBV11-2	few	TRBJ2-3	TRBD2	TGTGCCAGCAGCTTAGATCTTGAAGCGGGAGGGCCCACAGATACGCAGTATTTT	CASSLDLEAGGPTDTQYF
TRBV3-1	few	TRBJ2-3	-	TGTGCCAGCAGCCAAGATCGTCTAGCCACAGATACGCAGTATTTT	CASSQDRLATDTQYF
TRBV7-6	few	TRBJ1-2	TRBD1	TGTGCCAGCAGCTTCCAAACTGAAAGGACAGGGAGCTATGGCTACACCTTC	CASSFQTERTGSYGYTF
TRBV19	-	TRBJ1-5	-	TGTGCCAGTAGCAACCAACCTCGCAGGCTTGATCAGCCCCAGCATTTT	CASSNQPRRLDQPQHF
TRBV27	-	TRBJ2-7	TRBD1	TGTGCCAGCACCTCAATGGGGACAGGGAGCGAGCAGTACTTC	CASTSMGTGSEQYF
TRBV7-6	-	TRBJ2-7	-	TGTGCCAGCAGTCCGAGGGGGGCGAGCTACGAGCAGTACTTC	CASSPRGASYEQYF
TRBV29-1	-	TRBJ1-1	-	TGCAGCGTTGAAGATGGCGACGGGAACACTGAAGCTTTCTTT	CSVEDGDGNTEAFF
TRBV7-9	-	TRBJ2-6	-	TGTGCCAGCAGGTCAGGCTCTGGGGCCAACGTCCTGACTTTC	CASRSGSGANVLTF
TRBV11-3	-	TRBJ2-1	-	TGTGCCAGCAGCTTAGATGGCCCCAGCCGGGGGATATACAATGAGCAGTTCTTC	CASSLDGPSRGIYNEQFF
TRBV20-1	few	TRBJ2-3	-	TGCAGTGCTCTACGGGCTACGCAGTATTTT	CSALRATQYF
TRBV12-3/TRBV12-4	-	TRBJ2-7	-	TGTGCCAGCAGTTCCCTTACAGGGTACTACGAGCAGTACTTC	CASSSLTGYYEQYF
TRBV7-3	-	TRBJ1-5	-	TGTGCCAGCAGCTTAACGGGCGGGGCAGGACAGCCCCAGCATTTT	CASSLTGGAGQPQHF
TRBV11-1	once	TRBJ2-1	-	TGTGCCAGCAGCTTAGCGAGGGGGGACAGCTCCTACAATGAGCAGTTCTTC	CASSLARGDSSYNEQFF
TRBV7-8	many	TRBJ1-5	-	TGTGCCAGCGATGGCGCAGAGGGATCCCAGGGGTATAGCAATCAGCCCCAGCATTTT	CASDGAEGSQGYSNQPQHF
TRBV6-6	-	TRBJ2-1	TRBD1	TGTGCCAGCAGCGCCGACAGGGGGTTCTACAATGAGCAGTTCTTC	CASSADRGFYNEQFF
TRBV7-6	-	TRBJ1-1	-	TGTGCCAGCAGCTTTGGCGACCCCATGAACACTGAAGCTTTCTTT	CASSFGDPMNTEAFF
TRBV7-4	-	TRBJ1-3	-	TGTGCCAGCAGATTAGTTGACAGCTTTTTCTCTGGAAACACCATATATTTT	CASRLVDSFFSGNTIYF
TRBV6-1	-	TRBJ2-1	-	TGTGCCAGCAGCCACAGACTAGAGTCGTTCTTC	CASSHRLESFF
TRBV27	-	TRBJ2-1	TRBD2	TGTGCCAGCTCTCCTGCGGGGGGGGCGGCCAAGTTCTTC	CASSPAGGAAKFF
TRBV9	-	TRBJ2-1	-	TGTGCCAGCAGCGTAGAAGGCGGGTCCTACAATGAGCAGTTCTTC	CASSVEGGSYNEQFF
TRBV6-1	few	TRBJ2-1	-	TGTGCCTGTACCGGGCCTACCAATGAGCAGTTCTTC	CACTGPTNEQFF
TRBV7-6	-	TRBJ2-7	-	TGTGCCAGAAGCTTAGGGGGAGGGAGCTCCTACGAGCAGTACTTC	CARSLGGGSSYEQYF
TRBV7-9	-	TRBJ2-7	TRBD1	TGTGCCAGCAGCTCTGGGGACAGGCCATACGAGCAGTACTTC	CASSSGDRPYEQYF
TRBV10-3	-	TRBJ1-2	-	TGTGCCATCAGTGAGTCAGCAGGGTATAACTATGGCTACACCTTC	CAISESAGYNYGYTF
TRBV7-3	-	TRBJ2-3	-	TGTGCCAGCAGCTTAGGGGTAGCTAGCACAGATACGCAGTATTTT	CASSLGVASTDTQYF
TRBV6-1	many	TRBJ2-1	-	TGTGCCAGCAGTGAATGGCGGAATGAGCAGTTCTTC	CASSEWRNEQFF
TRBV7-2	large	TRBJ1-1	-	TGTGCCAGCAGCCCACTAAACATTGGAGGCGGTGAAGCTTTCTTT	CASSPLNIGGGEAFF
TRBV7-3	-	TRBJ2-3	-	TGTGCCAGCAGCCCGATAGGCGCCACAGATACGCAGTATTTT	CASSPIGATDTQYF
TRBV7-8	-	TRBJ2-2	-	TGTGCCAGCAGCTTGCGTGTGGCCGGGGAGCTGTTTTTT	CASSLRVAGELFF
TRBV2	few	TRBJ1-1	TRBD1	TGTGCCAGCAGACCGACAGGGGATATACTGAACACTGAAGCTTTCTTT	CASRPTGDILNTEAFF
TRBV27	-	TRBJ2-7	-	TGTGCCAGCAGTCCCAGGGGTCGGCAAACCTACGAGCAGTACTTC	CASSPRGRQTYEQYF
TRBV6-6	-	TRBJ2-7	TRBD2	TGTGCCAGCCTTAGCGGGGCGGGCTATGAGCAGTACTTC	CASLSGAGYEQYF
TRBV7-7	-	TRBJ2-7	-	TGTGCTAGCAGCCCGGGGGCCGGAACGGCCTACGAGCAGTACTTC	CASSPGAGTAYEQYF
TRBV7-2	many	TRBJ2-3	TRBD2	TGTGCCAGCAGCCCCGGAACTAGCGGGGGGTTCACAGATACGCAGTATTTT	CASSPGTSGGFTDTQYF
TRBV6-1	few	TRBJ2-6	-	TGTGCCAGCAGGGGGTTTATCTCTGGGGCCAACGTCCTGACTTTC	CASRGFISGANVLTF
TRBV27	-	TRBJ2-3	TRBD2	TGTGCCAGCAGTTTACGCGGGAGGGTCCGCACAGATACGCAGTATTTT	CASSLRGRVRTDTQYF
TRBV25-1	few	TRBJ1-6	-	TGTGCCAGCAGTGAATTTGGGCAGTATAATTCACCCCTCCACTTT	CASSEFGQYNSPLHF
TRBV11-2	few	TRBJ2-6	-	TGTGCCAGCAGCGCCCTTTCTGGGGCCAACGTCCTGACTTTC	CASSALSGANVLTF
TRBV27	-	TRBJ1-5	TRBD1	TGTGCCAGCAGTCCCGATTGGGGACAGTCCAATCAGCCCCAGCATTTT	CASSPDWGQSNQPQHF
TRBV5-1	-	TRBJ1-2	TRBD1	TGCGCCAGCAGCGAGACAGGGGGTCTGTATGGCTACACCTTC	CASSETGGLYGYTF
TRBV9	-	TRBJ2-1	-	TGTGCCAGCAGCGTAGTAGGAGGGAGCTCCTACAATGAGCAGTTCTTC	CASSVVGGSSYNEQFF
TRBV7-8	few	TRBJ2-5	TRBD2	TGTGCCAGCAGTCACTCCGGGGGGGCCTTAGAGACCCAGTACTTC	CASSHSGGALETQYF
TRBV7-9	-	TRBJ2-1	-	TGTGCCAGCAGCTCCAGGACCTACAATGAGCAGTTCTTC	CASSSRTYNEQFF
TRBV28	-	TRBJ2-2	-	TGTGCCAGCAGTTTTTCGGGGGAGCAAAACACCGGGGAGCTGTTTTTT	CASSFSGEQNTGELFF
TRBV7-4	once	TRBJ1-6	TRBD1	TGTGCCAGCAGCGACCGGGACAGGGAGTGGGCACCCAATTCACCCCTCCACTTT	CASSDRDREWAPNSPLHF
TRBV24-1	few	TRBJ2-2	-	TGTGCCACCAGTGACCTAGACGGACGGTCTAGCGGGGAGCTGTTTTTT	CATSDLDGRSSGELFF